This T cell receptor beta chain was sequenced in a study of brain T cells in children with intractable seizures. The CDR3 has 15 amino acids. CDR1 is MNHEY, CDR2 SMNVEV, per germline (reference sequence). Trimming stripped 5 bases from V and 5 bases from J, with 16 bases between. The data were produced by immunoSEQ multiplex PCR, yet TCRdb's version contains in-frame clones alone and is incomplete. This table holds a few hundred thousand clones, about 94% found once. The time point is: blood from clinic visit 5 months post-surgery; TSC patient then seizure free. Pre-surgery treatment included at least one anti-epileptic drug.

The sequences come from peripheral blood, collected approximately 5 months after surgery. This chain connects TRBV27 to TRBJ1-5; weak D call: TRBD1 (6 bases). This TCR was sampled from a boy younger than two with tuberous sclerosis and intractable seizures. The CDR3 DNA reads as TGTGCCAGCAGTCTGCACAGGGACCCTGATCAGCCCCAGCATTTT. Translation: CASSLHRDPDQPQHF.